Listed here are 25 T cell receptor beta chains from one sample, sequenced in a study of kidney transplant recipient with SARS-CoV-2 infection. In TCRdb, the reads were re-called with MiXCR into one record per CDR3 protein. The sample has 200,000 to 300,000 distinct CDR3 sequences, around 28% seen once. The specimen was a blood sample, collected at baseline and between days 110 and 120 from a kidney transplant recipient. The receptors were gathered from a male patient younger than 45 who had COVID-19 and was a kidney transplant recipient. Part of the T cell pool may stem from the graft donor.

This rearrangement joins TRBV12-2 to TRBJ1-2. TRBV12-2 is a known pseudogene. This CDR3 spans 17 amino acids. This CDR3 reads CASRVAGTPRRTYGYTF. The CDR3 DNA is TGTGCAAGTCGCGTAGCCGGGACTCCACGAAGGACCTATGGCTACACCTTC.

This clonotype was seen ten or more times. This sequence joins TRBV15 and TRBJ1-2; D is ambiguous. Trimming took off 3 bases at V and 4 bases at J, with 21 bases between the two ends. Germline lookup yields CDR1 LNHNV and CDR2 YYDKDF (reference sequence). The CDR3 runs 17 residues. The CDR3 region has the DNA TGTGCCACCAGCAGTTCGACAAGGTGTGGAAAGACCTATGGCTACACCTTC. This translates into CATSSSTRCGKTYGYTF.

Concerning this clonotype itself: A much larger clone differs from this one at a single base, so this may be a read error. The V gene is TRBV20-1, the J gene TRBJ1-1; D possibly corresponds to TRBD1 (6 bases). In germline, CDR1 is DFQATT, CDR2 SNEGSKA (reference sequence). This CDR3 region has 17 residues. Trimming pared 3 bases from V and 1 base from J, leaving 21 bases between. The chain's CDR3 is CSARVGNRDKGNTEAFF. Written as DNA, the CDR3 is TGCAGTGCTAGGGTGGGGAACCGGGACAAAGGGAACACTGAAGCTTTCTTT.

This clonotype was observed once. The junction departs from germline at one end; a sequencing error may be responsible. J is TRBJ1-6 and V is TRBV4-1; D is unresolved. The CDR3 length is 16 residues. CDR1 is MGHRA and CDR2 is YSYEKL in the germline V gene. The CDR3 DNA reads TGCGCCAACAGCCAAGATCGGTACGGGAGGAATTCACCCCTCCACTTT. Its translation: CANSQDRYGRNSPLHF.

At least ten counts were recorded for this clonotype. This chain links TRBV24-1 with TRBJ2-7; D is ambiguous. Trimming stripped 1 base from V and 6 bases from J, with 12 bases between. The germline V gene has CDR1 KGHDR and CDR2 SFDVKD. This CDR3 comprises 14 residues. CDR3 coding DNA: TGTGCCACCAGTGATTTCCAAGAGGTCCCCGAGCAGTACTTC. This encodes CATSDFQEVPEQYF.

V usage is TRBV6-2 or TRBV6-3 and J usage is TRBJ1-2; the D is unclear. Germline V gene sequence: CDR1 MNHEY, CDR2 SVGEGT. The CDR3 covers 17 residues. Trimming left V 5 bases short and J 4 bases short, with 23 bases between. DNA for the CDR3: TGTGCCAGCAGTACTGTAATCTGCGTCGGAAAGACCTATGGCTACACCTTC. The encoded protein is CASSTVICVGKTYGYTF.

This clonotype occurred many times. The CDR3 is CASSTNDRDGKTYGYTF. The CDR3 DNA reads TGTGCCAGCAGCACCAATGACAGAGACGGAAAGACCTATGGCTACACCTTC. The chain carries TRBV7-2 and TRBJ1-2; possibly TRBD1 for D (5 bases). Germline V gene data show CDR1 as SGHTA and CDR2 as FQGNSA. The V end was cut by 5 bases, the J end by 4 bases, with 23 bases between. The CDR3 runs to 17 residues.

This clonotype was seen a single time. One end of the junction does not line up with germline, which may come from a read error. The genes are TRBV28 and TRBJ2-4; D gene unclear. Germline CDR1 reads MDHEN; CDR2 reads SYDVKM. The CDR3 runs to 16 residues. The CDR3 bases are TGTGCCAGCAGCCGCAGAGGTAGTTCGGCCAAAAGCATTCAGTACTTC. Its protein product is CASSRRGSSAKSIQYF.

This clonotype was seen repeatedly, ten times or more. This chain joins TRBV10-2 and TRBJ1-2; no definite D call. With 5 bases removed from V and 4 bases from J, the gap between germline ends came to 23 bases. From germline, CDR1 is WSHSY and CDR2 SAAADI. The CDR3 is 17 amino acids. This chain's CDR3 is CASSPQSTSRKTYGYTF. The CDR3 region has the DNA TGCGCCAGCAGTCCGCAATCCACTTCTAGAAAGACCTATGGCTACACCTTC.

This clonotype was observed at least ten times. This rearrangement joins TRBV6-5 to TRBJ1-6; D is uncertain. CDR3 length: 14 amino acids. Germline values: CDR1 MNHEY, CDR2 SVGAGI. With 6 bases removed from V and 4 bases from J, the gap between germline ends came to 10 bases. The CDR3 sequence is CASSPQTYNSPLHF. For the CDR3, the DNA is TGTGCCAGCAGCCCGCAGACTTATAATTCACCCCTCCACTTT.

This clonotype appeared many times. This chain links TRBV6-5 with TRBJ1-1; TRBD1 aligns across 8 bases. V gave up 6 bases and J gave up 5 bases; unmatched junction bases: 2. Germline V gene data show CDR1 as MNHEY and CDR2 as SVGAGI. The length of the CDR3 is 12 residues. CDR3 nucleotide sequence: TGTGCCAGCAGCAGACAGGGGACTGAAGCTTTCTTT. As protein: CASSRQGTEAFF.

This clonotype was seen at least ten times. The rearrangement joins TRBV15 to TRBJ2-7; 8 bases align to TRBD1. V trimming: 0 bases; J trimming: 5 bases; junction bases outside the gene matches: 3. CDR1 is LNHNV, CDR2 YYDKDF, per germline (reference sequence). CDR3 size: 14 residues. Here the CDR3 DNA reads TGTGCCACCAGCAGAGACAGGGGGCAGGACGAGCAGTACTTC. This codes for CATSRDRGQDEQYF.

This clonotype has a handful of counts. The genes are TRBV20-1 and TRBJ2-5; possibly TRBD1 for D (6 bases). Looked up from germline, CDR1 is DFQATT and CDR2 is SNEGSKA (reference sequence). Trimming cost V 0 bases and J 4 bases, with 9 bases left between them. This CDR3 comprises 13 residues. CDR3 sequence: CSARDLGGETQYF. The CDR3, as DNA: TGCAGTGCTAGAGATCTAGGGGGAGAGACCCAGTACTTC.

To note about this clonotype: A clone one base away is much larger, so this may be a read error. CDR3 in amino acids: CASSRPVTSGSNYEQYF. CDR3 in DNA: TGTGCCAGCAGCCGCCCTGTGACTAGCGGGAGTAATTACGAGCAGTACTTC. This chain joins TRBV11-2 and TRBJ2-7; TRBD2 agrees at 12 bases. V trimming: 5 bases; J trimming: 4 bases; junction bases outside the gene matches: 12. This CDR3 has 17 residues. Germline lookup yields CDR1 SGHAT and CDR2 FQNNGV.

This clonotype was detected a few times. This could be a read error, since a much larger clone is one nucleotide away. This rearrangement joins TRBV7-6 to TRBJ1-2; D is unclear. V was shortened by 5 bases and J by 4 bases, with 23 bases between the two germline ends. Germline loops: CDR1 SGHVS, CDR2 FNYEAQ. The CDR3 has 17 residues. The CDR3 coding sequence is TGTGCCAGCAGCGGTGTTTTTGAATCTCGAAAGGCCTATGGCTACACCTTC. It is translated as CASSGVFESRKAYGYTF.

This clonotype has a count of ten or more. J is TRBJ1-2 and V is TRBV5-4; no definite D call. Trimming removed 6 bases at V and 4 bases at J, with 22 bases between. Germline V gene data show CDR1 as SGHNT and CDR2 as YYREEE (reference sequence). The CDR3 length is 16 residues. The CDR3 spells CASNHLVPGKTYGYTF. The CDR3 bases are TGTGCCAGCAATCATCTCGTACCAGGAAAGACCTATGGCTACACCTTC. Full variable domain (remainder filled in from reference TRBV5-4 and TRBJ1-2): ETGVTQSPTHLIKTRGQQVTLRCSSQSGHNTVSWYQQALGQGPQFIFQYYREEENGRGNFPPRFSGLQFPNYSSELNVNALELDDSALYLCASNHLVPGKTYGYTFGSGTRLTVV.

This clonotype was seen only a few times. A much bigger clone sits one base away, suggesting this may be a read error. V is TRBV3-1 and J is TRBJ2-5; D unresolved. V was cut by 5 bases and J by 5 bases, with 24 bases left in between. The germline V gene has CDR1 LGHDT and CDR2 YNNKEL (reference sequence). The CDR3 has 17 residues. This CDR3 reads CASSVSRPISFSETQYF. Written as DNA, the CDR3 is TGTGCCAGCAGCGTCTCGCGTCCCATTTCTTTCTCTGAGACCCAGTACTTC.

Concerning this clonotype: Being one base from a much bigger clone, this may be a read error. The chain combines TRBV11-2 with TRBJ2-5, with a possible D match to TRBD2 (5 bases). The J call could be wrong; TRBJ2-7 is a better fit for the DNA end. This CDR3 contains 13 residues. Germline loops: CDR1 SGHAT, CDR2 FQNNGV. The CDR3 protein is CASNSLDWYEQYF. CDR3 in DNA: TGTGCCAGCAACTCCTTGGACTGGTACGAGCAGTACTTC.

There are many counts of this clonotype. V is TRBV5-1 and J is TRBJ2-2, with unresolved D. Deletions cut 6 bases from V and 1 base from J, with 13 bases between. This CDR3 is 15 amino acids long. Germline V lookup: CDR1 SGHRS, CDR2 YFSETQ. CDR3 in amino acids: CASTIDGRNTGELFF. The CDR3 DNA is TGCGCCAGCACCATCGACGGGCGGAACACCGGGGAGCTGTTTTTT.

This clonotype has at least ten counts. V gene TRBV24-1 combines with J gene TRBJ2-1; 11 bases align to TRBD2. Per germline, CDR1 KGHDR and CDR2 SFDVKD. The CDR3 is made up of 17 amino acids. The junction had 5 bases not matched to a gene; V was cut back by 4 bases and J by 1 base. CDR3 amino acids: CATSDGTSGRSYNEQFF. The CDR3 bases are TGTGCCACCAGTGACGGGACTAGCGGAAGGTCCTACAATGAGCAGTTCTTC.

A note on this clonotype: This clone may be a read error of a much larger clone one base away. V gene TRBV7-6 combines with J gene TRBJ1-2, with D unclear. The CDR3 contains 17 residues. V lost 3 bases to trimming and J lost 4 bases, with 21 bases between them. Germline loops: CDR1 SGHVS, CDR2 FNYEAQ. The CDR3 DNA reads TGTGCCAGCAGCTTCAGTACTGAATCTCAAAAGACCTATGGCTACACCTTC. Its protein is CASSFSTESQKTYGYTF.

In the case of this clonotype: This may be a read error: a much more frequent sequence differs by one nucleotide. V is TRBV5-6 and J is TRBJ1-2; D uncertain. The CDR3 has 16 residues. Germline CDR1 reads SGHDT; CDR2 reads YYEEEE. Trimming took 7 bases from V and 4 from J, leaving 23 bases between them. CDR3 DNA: TGTGCCAGCGTCTCAAGCAGTAGTCGAAAGACCTATGGCTACACCTTC. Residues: CASVSSSSRKTYGYTF.

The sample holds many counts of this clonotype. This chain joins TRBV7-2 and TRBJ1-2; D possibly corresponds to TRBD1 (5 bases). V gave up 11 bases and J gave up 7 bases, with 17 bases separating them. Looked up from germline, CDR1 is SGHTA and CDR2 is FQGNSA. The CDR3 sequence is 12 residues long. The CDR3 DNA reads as TGTGCCGGGGGTCATAGGGGCCTTGGCTACACCTTC. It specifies CAGGHRGLGYTF.

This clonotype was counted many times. The DNA of the CDR3 is TGTGCCAGCAGTTTACCTAATAAACCCTACGAGCAGTACTTC. Translated: CASSLPNKPYEQYF. The gene calls are TRBV28 and TRBJ2-7, with D hard to call. CDR1 MDHEN and CDR2 SYDVKM come from the germline V gene. This CDR3 is built from 14 residues. V was clipped by 2 bases and J by 2 bases, with 10 bases between them.

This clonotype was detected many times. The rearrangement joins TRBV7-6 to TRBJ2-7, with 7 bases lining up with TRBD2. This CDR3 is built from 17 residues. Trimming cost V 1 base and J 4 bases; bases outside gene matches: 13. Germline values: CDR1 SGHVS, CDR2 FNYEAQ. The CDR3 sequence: CASSLVGSAGVQYEQYF. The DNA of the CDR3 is TGTGCCAGCAGCTTAGTGGGTTCGGCGGGAGTTCAGTACGAGCAGTACTTC.